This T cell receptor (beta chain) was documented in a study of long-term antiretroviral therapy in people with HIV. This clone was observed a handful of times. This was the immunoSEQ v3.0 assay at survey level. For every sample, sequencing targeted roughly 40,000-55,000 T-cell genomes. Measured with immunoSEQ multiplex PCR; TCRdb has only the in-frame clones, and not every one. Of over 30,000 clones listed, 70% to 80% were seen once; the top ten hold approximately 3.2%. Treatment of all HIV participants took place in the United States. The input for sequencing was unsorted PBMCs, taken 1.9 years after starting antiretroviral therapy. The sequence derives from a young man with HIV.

The CDR3 nucleotides are TGTGCCAGCAGCTTACGGCGGTCGGGGGATATGAACACTGAAGCTTTCTTT. Its protein product is CASSLRRSGDMNTEAFF. The genes are TRBV7-2 and TRBJ1-1; D may be TRBD1 (5 bases). The germline CDR1 and CDR2 sequences are SGHTA and FQGNSA. With 2 bases removed from V and 0 bases from J, the gap between germline ends came to 16 bases. The CDR3 has 17 residues.